Included here is one TCR beta chain sequence, with context. This clone was found once. It has no known antigen specificity. No quality values exist for individual bases; no much larger clone is one base distant. TCRbeta CDR3 regions were amplified by multiplexed two-step PCR using Vbeta-specific forward primers and Jbeta-specific reverse primers. The TCRbeta libraries were sequenced on an Illumina instrument via the immunoSEQ service. The published analysis was carried out like this. V, D and J genes were assigned using IMGT annotation, and counts were corrected for multiplex PCR bias using synthetic CDR3 analogues. In the immunoSEQ Analyzer, repertoire clonality was calculated as one minus the normalized Shannon entropy. Fisher's exact test with Benjamini-Hochberg false discovery rate control was used to define clonal expansion, with two-tailed P<0.01. TCRdb mirrors the immuneACCESS table, restricted to in-frame sequences. Some clones are absent from its copies; in checked studies, under half trace to an unresolved V gene, and the reason for the others is unknown. Clone size and the V and J calls come from that table; the DNA yielded D and trimming. Counted in this sample were more than 10,000 clones; roughly 89% of them appeared once. The ten largest clonotypes hold nearly 0.45% of the sample.

The germline V gene provides CDR1 SGHTA and CDR2 FQGTGA. V has 3 bases trimmed and J has 4 bases trimmed; junction bases matching no gene number 10. The CDR3 sequence holds 16 residues, the cysteine and phenylalanine included. Left in the record is the CDR3 DNA by itself, 48 bases read in frame from the first base. The sample comes from a study of regulatory dendritic cells for organ transplantation listed by TCRdb under 2017. A note on the overall study: Monocytes were cultured with vitamin D3 on days 0 and 4 and with IL-10 on day 4 to generate regulatory dendritic cells. On day 6, LPS was added to the DC cultures so that the response of the DCs to a potent maturation-inducing agent could be evaluated. The TCRbeta repertoires of sorted naive and memory CD4+ and CD8+ T cells were sequenced before and after allostimulation with regulatory or mature dendritic cells. The research as a whole found: Naive CD4+ and CD8+ T cells showed highly diverse repertoires, whereas memory cells were less diverse and memory CD8+ cells were the most oligoclonal. In both subjects, allostimulation led to expansion of memory CD8+ clones, although regulatory dendritic cells appeared to cause more limited expansion than mature dendritic cells did. Among the resting subsets, memory CD8+ T cells contained the most alloreactive TCR clonotypes. Only a couple of subjects were sequenced, and considerable between-individual heterogeneity in the alloreactive memory CD8+ T cell pool was noted by the authors.

Sorted T cell subsets were CFSE-labeled and co-cultured for roughly 5 days with allogeneic regulatory or mature dendritic cells at a 1:10 DC:T ratio. FACS was used to sort CD4+ or CD8+ cells into naive T cells (CD45RA+) and memory T cells (CD45RO+). T cells for TCR sequencing came from a couple of healthy control subjects. Genomic DNA was extracted with the Qiagen DNeasy Blood & Tissue Kit. The receptor was isolated from a human donor in good health. Material: naive CD8+ T cells from blood cultured with dendritic cells. The sample's cell subset or site label, decoded: CD45RA+ naive T cells. The receptor chain draws on TRBV7-3 and TRBJ1-2; the central 8 bases match TRBD1. The CDR3 protein is CASSFLTGATVYGYTF. The bases are TGTGCCAGCAGCTTCCTGACAGGGGCTACCGTCTATGGCTACACCTTC.